This is a list of T cell receptor beta chains from one sample in a study of shared clonotypes between healthy human individuals. TCRdb's table, derived via immunoSEQ multiplex PCR, lists solely in-frame clones and lacks some. The sample has about 2.4 million clones, around 94% seen once. The sample taken for sequencing was naive CD4+ T cells sorted from blood. These receptors were taken from a man between 18 and 35 years old in good health. CDR3s include the opening cysteine and the closing phenylalanine or tryptophan. Each record gives: CDR3 protein, CDR3 DNA, D gene, V gene, clone size, J gene. A D gene is named only where the DNA matches it firmly. Clone size is shown for a subset of rows, as once, few, many or a class of expanded clone.

CDR3 protein: CASSQDLSVQTETQYF; CDR3 DNA: TGCGCCAGCAGCCAAGATTTGAGCGTACAGACGGAGACCCAGTACTTC; D gene: -; V gene: TRBV4-1; clone size: -; J gene: TRBJ2-5
CDR3 protein: CASSVDSPSSYNEQFF; CDR3 DNA: TGTGCCAGCAGCGTAGATAGCCCAAGCTCCTACAATGAGCAGTTCTTC; D gene: -; V gene: TRBV9; clone size: -; J gene: TRBJ2-1
CDR3 protein: CAWSGQPLGETQYF; CDR3 DNA: TGTGCCTGGAGCGGACAGCCCCTAGGAGAGACCCAGTACTTC; D gene: -; V gene: TRBV30; clone size: -; J gene: TRBJ2-5
CDR3 protein: CASSLRQASAYGYTF; CDR3 DNA: TGCGCCAGCAGCTTGCGGCAGGCATCGGCCTATGGCTACACCTTC; D gene: -; V gene: TRBV5-1; clone size: -; J gene: TRBJ1-2
CDR3 protein: CASSPPGLAGITDTQYF; CDR3 DNA: TGTGCCAGCAGCCCCCCGGGACTAGCGGGAATCACAGATACGCAGTATTTT; D gene: TRBD2; V gene: TRBV7-4; clone size: -; J gene: TRBJ2-3
CDR3 protein: CASSQRTDVYGYTF; CDR3 DNA: TGCGCCAGCAGCCAGAGGACGGACGTCTATGGCTACACCTTC; D gene: -; V gene: TRBV5-1; clone size: -; J gene: TRBJ1-2
CDR3 protein: CASSQQGAAYEQYF; CDR3 DNA: TGCGCCAGCAGCCAACAGGGGGCTGCCTACGAGCAGTACTTC; D gene: TRBD1; V gene: TRBV2; clone size: once; J gene: TRBJ2-7
CDR3 protein: CASSPLGLGGLNEQFF; CDR3 DNA: TGTGCCAGCTCACCACTGGGACTAGGGGGATTAAATGAGCAGTTCTTC; D gene: TRBD2; V gene: TRBV18; clone size: -; J gene: TRBJ2-1
CDR3 protein: CASSIGNSGYEQYF; CDR3 DNA: TGTGCCAGTAGTATAGGTAACTCGGGTTACGAGCAGTACTTC; D gene: -; V gene: TRBV19; clone size: -; J gene: TRBJ2-7
CDR3 protein: CASREGVGGQPQHF; CDR3 DNA: TGTGCCAGCAGAGAAGGGGTCGGGGGCCAGCCCCAGCATTTT; D gene: -; V gene: TRBV6-1; clone size: -; J gene: TRBJ1-5
CDR3 protein: CASSLEGVTEAFF; CDR3 DNA: TGTGCCAGCAGCTTAGAGGGGGTGACTGAAGCTTTCTTT; D gene: -; V gene: TRBV7-9; clone size: -; J gene: TRBJ1-1
CDR3 protein: CAWSFSGTGYSGELFF; CDR3 DNA: TGTGCCTGGAGTTTCTCAGGGACAGGGTATTCCGGGGAGCTGTTTTTT; D gene: TRBD1; V gene: TRBV30; clone size: -; J gene: TRBJ2-2
CDR3 protein: CASSLVGGTQYF; CDR3 DNA: TGTGCCAGCAGCTTAGTAGGAGGTACGCAGTATTTT; D gene: -; V gene: TRBV11-2; clone size: -; J gene: TRBJ2-3
CDR3 protein: CASRPLTRVPYEQYF; CDR3 DNA: TGTGCCAGCAGGCCACTGACAAGGGTTCCCTACGAGCAGTACTTC; D gene: -; V gene: TRBV6-6; clone size: -; J gene: TRBJ2-7
CDR3 protein: CASSETIAGGHYNEQFF; CDR3 DNA: TGCGCCAGCAGTGAAACAATAGCGGGAGGCCACTACAATGAGCAGTTCTTC; D gene: TRBD2; V gene: TRBV10-2; clone size: -; J gene: TRBJ2-1
CDR3 protein: CASSPTMADTQYF; CDR3 DNA: TGTGCCAGCAGTCCCACCATGGCAGATACGCAGTATTTT; D gene: -; V gene: TRBV6-5; clone size: once; J gene: TRBJ2-3
CDR3 protein: CASSGGLTGTGTDTQYF; CDR3 DNA: TGTGCCAGCTCCGGGGGGCTGACAGGCACAGGCACAGATACGCAGTATTTT; D gene: -; V gene: TRBV18; clone size: -; J gene: TRBJ2-3
CDR3 protein: CASSLVADLNTEAFF; CDR3 DNA: TGCGCCAGCAGCTTGGTCGCCGACCTTAACACTGAAGCTTTCTTT; D gene: -; V gene: TRBV5-1; clone size: -; J gene: TRBJ1-1